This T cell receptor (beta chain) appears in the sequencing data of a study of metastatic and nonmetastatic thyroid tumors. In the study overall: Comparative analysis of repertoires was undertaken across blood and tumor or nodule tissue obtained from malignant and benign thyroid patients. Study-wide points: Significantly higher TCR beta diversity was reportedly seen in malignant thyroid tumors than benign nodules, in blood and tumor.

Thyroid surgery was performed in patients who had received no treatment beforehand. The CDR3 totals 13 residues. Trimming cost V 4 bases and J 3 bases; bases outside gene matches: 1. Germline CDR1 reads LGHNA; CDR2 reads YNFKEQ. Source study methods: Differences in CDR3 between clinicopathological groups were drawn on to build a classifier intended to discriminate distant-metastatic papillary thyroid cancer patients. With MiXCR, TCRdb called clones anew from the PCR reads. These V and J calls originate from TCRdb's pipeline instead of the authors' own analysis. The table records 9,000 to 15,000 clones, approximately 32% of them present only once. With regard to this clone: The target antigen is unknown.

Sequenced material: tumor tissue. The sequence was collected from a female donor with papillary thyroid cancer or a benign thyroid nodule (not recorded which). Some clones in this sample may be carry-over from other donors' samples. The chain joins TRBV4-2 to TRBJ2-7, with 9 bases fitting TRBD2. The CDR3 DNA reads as TGTGCCAGCAGCCGGACTAGCGACTACGAGCAGTACTTC. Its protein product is CASSRTSDYEQYF.